This T cell receptor (beta chain) was sequenced for a study of blood T cell repertoires in COVID-19. About the research overall: Samples of COVID-19 (acute and convalescent) were obtained from the United States, Italy and Spain. From T cells, B-cell-depleted T cells, or PBMCs came the material, which was cDNA or gDNA.

Germline CDR1 is MNHEY and CDR2 is SVGAGI. V gave up 6 bases and J gave up 7 bases; unmatched junction bases: 9. The CDR3 has 15 residues. TCRdb's copy holds only in-frame clones and misses some; the assay was immunoSEQ multiplex PCR. The sample records about 210,000 clones, under 95% being singletons. This rearrangement joins TRBV6-5 to TRBJ1-4; 9 positions match TRBD1. Sequenced material: peripheral blood. This clonotype was obtained from a man aged 25-40 years with acute or convalescent COVID-19. CDR3 amino acids: CASRGTGTGFEKLFF. The DNA of the CDR3 is TGTGCCAGCAGGGGGACCGGGACAGGGTTTGAAAAACTGTTTTTT.